Shown below are 11 T cell receptor beta chains from a single sample sequenced in a study of response to subunit inactivated influenza vaccine. TCRdb recomputed calls from the RT-PCR reads with MiXCR, one row per CDR3 protein. The data show 700,000 to 800,000 distinct CDR3 sequences, with approximately 17% seen just once and roughly 10% held by the top ten. The specimen was PBMCs from blood, collected roughly 5 days after vaccination. Receptors were obtained from a man aged 50-60 years who received an inactivated influenza vaccine.

This clonotype was observed a few times. The chain couples TRBV6-5 to TRBJ2-7; 8 bases match TRBD1. CDR3 length equals 15 residues. With V trimmed by 4 bases and J by 0 bases, 5 bases remained unmatched. Germline V gene data show CDR1 as MNHEY and CDR2 as SVGAGI. The CDR3, as DNA: TGTGCCAGCAGTTCTGGACAGGGATACTCCTACGAGCAGTACTTC. Translating it yields CASSSGQGYSYEQYF.

The gene calls are TRBV21-1 and TRBJ1-2. TRBV21-1 is classified as a pseudogene. The CDR3 has 13 amino acids. In DNA, the CDR3 is TGTGCCAGCAGCAAAGCCAGATACTATGGCTACACCTTC. It codes for CASSKARYYGYTF.

The rearrangement joins TRBV29-1 to TRBJ2-3, with 8 bases matching TRBD2. With V trimmed by 4 bases and J by 4 bases, 10 bases remained unmatched. The CDR3 loop spans 15 amino acids. Germline V lookup: CDR1 SQVTM, CDR2 ANQGSEA. The CDR3 region has the DNA TGCAGCGTTGTGACGGAGCGGGGGAGGGCAGATACGCAGTATTTT. Protein: CSVVTERGRADTQYF.

This clonotype was observed many times. The CDR3 nucleotides read TGTGCCAGCAGCTCAGTCCAAGAGCAGTACTTC. It translates to CASSSVQEQYF. This chain links TRBV12-3 or TRBV12-4 with TRBJ2-7, with D hard to call. V shed 6 bases and J shed 7 bases, with 10 bases lying between them. This CDR3 is built from 11 residues.

CDR3 DNA sequence: TGTGCCACCAGCAAATACCACAGGGCCCTCGCGTCAGGAAACACCATATATTTT. Residues: CATSKYHRALASGNTIYF. The J gene is TRBJ1-3, the V gene TRBV15, with D perhaps TRBD1 (6 bases). V was pared by 4 bases and J by 4 bases, with 23 bases between. Germline assignment: CDR1 LNHNV and CDR2 YYDKDF (reference sequence). The CDR3 has 18 amino acids.

There are a few counts of this clonotype. The V call is TRBV7-2, the J call TRBJ1-2; 7 bases are shared with TRBD1. Per the germline V gene, CDR1 is SGHTA and CDR2 is FQGNSA. After removal of 4 bases from V and 8 bases from J, the junction contained 10 bases not matched to a gene. The CDR3 length is 14 residues. CDR3 DNA: TGTGCCAGCAGCTCTCAACAGGGGCCCACGGGCTACACCTTC. It specifies CASSSQQGPTGYTF. The full variable domain, its missing parts supplied by reference TRBV7-2 and TRBJ1-2, is GAGVSQSPSNKVTEKGKDVELRCDPISGHTALYWYRQSLGQGLEFLIYFQGNSAPDKSGLPSDRFSAERTGGSVSTLTIQRTQQEDSAVYLCASSSQQGPTGYTFGSGTRLTVV.

The V call is TRBV29-1, the J call TRBJ2-4, with a weak D call TRBD1 (5 bases). This CDR3 has 13 amino acids. Germline CDR1 is SQVTM and CDR2 is ANQGSEA. V was shortened by 5 bases and J by 7 bases, with 15 bases between the two germline ends. For the CDR3, the DNA is TGCAGCGTTTTAAGGGGCTGGAACAACATTCAGTACTTC. Translating gives CSVLRGWNNIQYF.

This clonotype was observed at least ten times. The gene calls are TRBV11-2 and TRBJ2-5, with 11 bases that match TRBD2. This CDR3 region has 16 residues. Unmatched junction bases numbered 6, after V lost 4 bases and J lost 2 bases. Germline-derived CDR1 and CDR2 are SGHAT and FQNNGV. The CDR3 coding sequence is TGTGCCAGCAGCTACAACCTAGCGGGGGGACAAGAGACCCAGTACTTC. Protein: CASSYNLAGGQETQYF.

The chain links TRBV14 to TRBJ2-3; TRBD2 is a possible D gene (6 bases). Trimming stripped 1 base from V and 3 bases from J, with 11 bases between. The germline V gene has CDR1 SGHDN and CDR2 FVKESK. This CDR3 region has 15 residues. CDR3 DNA sequence: TGTGCCAGCAGCCAAGGATGGCTAGCGACAGATACGCAGTATTTT. Protein product: CASSQGWLATDTQYF.

The sample holds a few counts of this clonotype. J is TRBJ1-1 and V is TRBV5-1; no clear D. This CDR3 has 14 amino acids. With 0 bases removed from V and 4 bases from J, the gap between germline ends came to 10 bases. Germline CDR1 and CDR2: SGHRS and YFSETQ. The CDR3: CASSLVWRGTEAFF. In DNA, the CDR3 is TGCGCCAGCAGCTTGGTTTGGAGAGGCACTGAAGCTTTCTTT.

At least ten counts were recorded for this clonotype. The chain recombines TRBV6-2 or TRBV6-3 with TRBJ1-1; 8 bases match TRBD1. Trimming took 5 bases from V and 4 from J; bases not matched to a gene: 3. The CDR3 contains 13 residues. The germline V gene encodes CDR1 MNHEY and CDR2 SVGEGT. For the CDR3, the DNA is TGTGCCAGCAGTGCTACAGGGGGCACTGAAGCTTTCTTT. It codes for CASSATGGTEAFF.